This T cell receptor beta chain was recovered during a study of cytomegalovirus exposure and HLA in healthy donors. Study context: Of several hundred genotyped donors, roughly 81% clustered with self-reported Caucasian donors. Study-level points and caveats: Clonal expansion, a later analysis showed, was greater in HLA-associated TCR beta chains than in equally common others. Most of the TCR beta V segments (in an earlier analysis) were productive either about 87% or about 30% of the time.

The count of this clone is one. What it recognizes is unknown. The germline gives CDR1 SGHAT, CDR2 FQNNGV. The ends were cut back, 5 bases at V and 5 bases at J, with 17 bases in the middle. The CDR3 runs 15 residues. Primers included in the PCR were 60 Vbeta and 13 Jbeta primers. Using immunoSEQ multiplex PCR, the repertoire was profiled, and TCRdb retains in-frame clones only, with some absent. The sample includes about 170,000 clones, approximately 79% of them seen just once. The V call is TRBV11-2, the J call TRBJ2-3; perhaps TRBD2 as D (6 bases). This TCR came from a male donor in good health and CMV-seronegative. The sequenced material came from PBMCs. CDR3 in amino acids: CASSDGLAMGDTQYF. In nucleotides, the CDR3 is TGTGCCAGCAGCGACGGGCTAGCGATGGGAGATACGCAGTATTTT.